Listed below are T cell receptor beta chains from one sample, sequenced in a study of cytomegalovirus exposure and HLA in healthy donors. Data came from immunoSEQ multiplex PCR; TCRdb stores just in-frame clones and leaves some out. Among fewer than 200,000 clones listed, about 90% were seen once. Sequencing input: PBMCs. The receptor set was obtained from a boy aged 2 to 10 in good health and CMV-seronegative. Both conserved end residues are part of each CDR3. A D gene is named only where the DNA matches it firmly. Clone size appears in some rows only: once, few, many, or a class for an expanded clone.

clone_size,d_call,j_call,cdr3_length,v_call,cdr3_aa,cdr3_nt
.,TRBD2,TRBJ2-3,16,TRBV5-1,CASSLVGGGSTDTQYF,TGCGCCAGCAGCTTGGTCGGGGGAGGGTCGACAGATACGCAGTATTTT
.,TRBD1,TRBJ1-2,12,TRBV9,CASTDRVQGYTF,TGTGCCAGCACAGACAGGGTGCAAGGCTACACCTTC
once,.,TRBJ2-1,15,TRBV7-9,CASSKSVNSYNEQFF,TGTGCCAGCAGCAAAAGCGTAAACTCCTACAATGAGCAGTTCTTC
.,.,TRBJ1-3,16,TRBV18,CASSPTPGRGGNTIYF,TGTGCCAGCTCTCCCACCCCCGGAAGGGGTGGAAACACCATATATTTT
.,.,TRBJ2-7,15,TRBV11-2,CASSFLLRDNHEQYF,TGTGCCAGCAGCTTTTTATTGAGGGACAACCACGAGCAGTACTTC
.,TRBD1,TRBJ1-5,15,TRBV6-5,CASSYNRGSNQPQHF,TGTGCCAGCAGTTATAACAGGGGAAGCAATCAGCCCCAGCATTTT
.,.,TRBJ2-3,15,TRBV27,CASSEDRTSTDTQYF,TGTGCCAGCAGCGAAGACCGGACTAGCACAGATACGCAGTATTTT
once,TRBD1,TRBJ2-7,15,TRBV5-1,CASSSRQGFPYEQYF,TGCGCCAGCAGCTCCAGACAGGGATTCCCCTACGAGCAGTACTTC
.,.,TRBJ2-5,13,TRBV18,CASSRKDREGQYF,TGTGCCAGCTCACGTAAGGACAGAGAGGGCCAGTACTTC
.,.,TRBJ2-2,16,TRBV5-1,CASSFWGGTNTGELFF,TGCGCCAGCAGCTTCTGGGGCGGGACTAACACCGGGGAGCTGTTTTTT
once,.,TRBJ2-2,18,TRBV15,CATSTTRLKSINTGELFF,TGTGCCACCAGCACCACTCGACTCAAATCCATAAACACCGGGGAGCTGTTTTTT
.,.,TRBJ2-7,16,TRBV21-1,CASSTASTGGGGEQYF,TGTGCCAGCAGCACCGCCTCGACAGGGGGAGGGGGCGAGCAGTACTTC
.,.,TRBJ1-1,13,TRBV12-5,CASAQSRGTEAFF,TGTGCTAGTGCCCAGTCTCGGGGAACTGAAGCTTTCTTT
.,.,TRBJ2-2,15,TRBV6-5,CASTWQGGNTGELFF,TGTGCCAGCACTTGGCAGGGGGGCAACACCGGGGAGCTGTTTTTT
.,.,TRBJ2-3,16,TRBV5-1,CASSFRENSPTDTQYF,TGCGCCAGCAGCTTCAGGGAAAACAGCCCCACAGATACGCAGTATTTT
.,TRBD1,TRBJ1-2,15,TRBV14,CASSQVAGQGSGYTF,TGTGCCAGCAGCCAAGTGGCTGGACAGGGGAGCGGCTACACCTTC
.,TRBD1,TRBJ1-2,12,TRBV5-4,CASSRQGGGYTF,TGTGCCAGCAGCCGACAGGGGGGTGGCTACACCTTC
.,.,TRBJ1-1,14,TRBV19,CASSIVTGNTEAFF,TGTGCCAGTAGTATAGTAACGGGGAACACTGAAGCTTTCTTT
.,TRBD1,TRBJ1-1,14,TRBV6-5,CASTYGTGYTEAFF,TGTGCCAGCACCTACGGGACAGGATACACTGAAGCTTTCTTT
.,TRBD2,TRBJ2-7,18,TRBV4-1,CASSQTPGLARSSYEQYF,TGCGCCAGCAGCCAAACCCCGGGACTAGCGAGGAGCTCCTACGAGCAGTACTTC
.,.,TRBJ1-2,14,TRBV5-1,CASSFGGVGYGYTF,TGCGCCAGCAGCTTCGGTGGAGTAGGCTATGGCTACACCTTC
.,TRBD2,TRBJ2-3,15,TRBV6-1,CASRDEVSGSGTQYF,TGTGCCAGCAGGGACGAGGTTAGCGGGAGTGGTACGCAGTATTTT
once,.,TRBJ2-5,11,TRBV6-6,CASSLQETQYF,TGTGCCAGCAGTTTACAAGAGACCCAGTACTTC
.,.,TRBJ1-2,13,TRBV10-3,CAISEGVGYGYTF,TGTGCCATCAGTGAAGGAGTCGGCTATGGCTACACCTTC
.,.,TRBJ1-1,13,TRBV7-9,CASSLVENTEAFF,TGTGCCAGCAGCTTAGTAGAGAACACTGAAGCTTTCTTT
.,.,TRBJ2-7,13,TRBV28,CASSFPDYYEQYF,TGTGCCAGCAGTTTCCCGGACTACTACGAGCAGTACTTC
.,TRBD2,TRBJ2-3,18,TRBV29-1,CSVELGTSGISSTDTQYF,TGCAGCGTTGAACTTGGGACTAGCGGAATCTCTAGCACAGATACGCAGTATTTT
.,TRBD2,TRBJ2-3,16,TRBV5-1,CASRWDYATVGDTQYF,TGCGCCAGCAGGTGGGACTATGCAACAGTAGGCGATACGCAGTATTTT
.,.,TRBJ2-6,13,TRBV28,CASLRSGANVLTF,TGTGCCAGCCTCAGGTCTGGGGCCAACGTCCTGACTTTC
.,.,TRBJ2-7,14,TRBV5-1,CASSPRDTSYEQYF,TGCGCCAGCAGCCCCCGGGACACCTCCTACGAGCAGTACTTC
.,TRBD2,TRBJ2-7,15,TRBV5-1,CASSLTGGRDYEQYF,TGCGCCAGCAGCTTAACGGGGGGGAGGGACTACGAGCAGTACTTC
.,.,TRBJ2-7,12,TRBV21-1,CATGQELYEQYF,TGTGCCACAGGACAGGAGCTCTACGAGCAGTACTTC
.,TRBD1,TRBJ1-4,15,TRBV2,CASRADRGGSEKLFF,TGTGCCAGCAGGGCCGACAGGGGGGGGAGTGAAAAACTGTTTTTT
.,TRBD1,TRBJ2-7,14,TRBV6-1,CASSNRGSSYEQYF,TGTGCCAGCAGTAACAGGGGAAGCTCCTACGAGCAGTACTTC
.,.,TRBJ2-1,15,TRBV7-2,CASSLVSETYNEQFF,TGTGCCAGCAGCTTAGTATCGGAGACGTACAATGAGCAGTTCTTC
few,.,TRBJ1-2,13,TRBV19,CASSGDLEYGYTF,TGTGCCAGTAGTGGTGACCTGGAGTATGGCTACACCTTC
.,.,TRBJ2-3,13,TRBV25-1,CAGSVYGADTQYF,TGTGCCGGCAGTGTCTACGGGGCAGATACGCAGTATTTT
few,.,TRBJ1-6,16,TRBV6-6,CASSYGGSSYNSPLHF,TGTGCCAGCAGTTACGGCGGGAGCTCCTATAATTCACCCCTCCACTTT
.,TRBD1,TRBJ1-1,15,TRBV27,CASSTGTGGETEAFF,TGTGCCAGCAGTACCGGGACAGGGGGCGAAACTGAAGCTTTCTTT
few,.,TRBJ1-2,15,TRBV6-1,CASSELALRHHGYTF,TGTGCCAGCAGTGAATTAGCCCTGAGGCATCATGGCTACACCTTC
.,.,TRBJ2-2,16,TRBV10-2,CASSGGIARNTGELFF,TGCGCCAGCAGTGGAGGGATAGCGCGGAACACCGGGGAGCTGTTTTTT
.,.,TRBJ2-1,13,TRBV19,CASRLRHYNEQFF,TGTGCCAGTAGGCTCAGGCACTACAATGAGCAGTTCTTC
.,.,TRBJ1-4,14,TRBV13,CASGPGQSNEKLFF,TGTGCCAGCGGCCCTGGACAGAGTAATGAAAAACTGTTTTTT
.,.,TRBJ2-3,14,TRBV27,CASSLILGADTQYF,TGTGCCAGCAGTTTAATCCTGGGGGCGGATACGCAGTATTTT
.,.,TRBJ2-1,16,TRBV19,CASTSGLAGDRNEQFF,.
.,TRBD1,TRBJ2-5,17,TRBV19,CASGRTTGGGRQETQYF,TGTGCCAGTGGGAGAACCACAGGGGGCGGGAGACAAGAGACCCAGTACTTC
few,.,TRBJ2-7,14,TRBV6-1,CASSVARALYEQYF,TGTGCCAGCAGTGTAGCGAGGGCCCTCTACGAGCAGTACTTC
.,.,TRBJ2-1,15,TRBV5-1,CASSLSSGPINEQFF,TGCGCCAGCAGCTTAAGTAGCGGCCCGATCAATGAGCAGTTCTTC
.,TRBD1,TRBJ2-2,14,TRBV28,CASIRTGNTGELFF,TGTGCCAGCATCAGGACAGGGAACACCGGGGAGCTGTTTTTT
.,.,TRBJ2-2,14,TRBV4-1,CASSQDPSTGELFF,TGCGCCAGCAGCCAAGACCCGTCCACCGGGGAGCTGTTTTTT
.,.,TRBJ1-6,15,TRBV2,CASSAEGSYNSPLHF,TGTGCCAGCAGTGCGGAGGGCTCCTATAATTCACCCCTCCACTTT